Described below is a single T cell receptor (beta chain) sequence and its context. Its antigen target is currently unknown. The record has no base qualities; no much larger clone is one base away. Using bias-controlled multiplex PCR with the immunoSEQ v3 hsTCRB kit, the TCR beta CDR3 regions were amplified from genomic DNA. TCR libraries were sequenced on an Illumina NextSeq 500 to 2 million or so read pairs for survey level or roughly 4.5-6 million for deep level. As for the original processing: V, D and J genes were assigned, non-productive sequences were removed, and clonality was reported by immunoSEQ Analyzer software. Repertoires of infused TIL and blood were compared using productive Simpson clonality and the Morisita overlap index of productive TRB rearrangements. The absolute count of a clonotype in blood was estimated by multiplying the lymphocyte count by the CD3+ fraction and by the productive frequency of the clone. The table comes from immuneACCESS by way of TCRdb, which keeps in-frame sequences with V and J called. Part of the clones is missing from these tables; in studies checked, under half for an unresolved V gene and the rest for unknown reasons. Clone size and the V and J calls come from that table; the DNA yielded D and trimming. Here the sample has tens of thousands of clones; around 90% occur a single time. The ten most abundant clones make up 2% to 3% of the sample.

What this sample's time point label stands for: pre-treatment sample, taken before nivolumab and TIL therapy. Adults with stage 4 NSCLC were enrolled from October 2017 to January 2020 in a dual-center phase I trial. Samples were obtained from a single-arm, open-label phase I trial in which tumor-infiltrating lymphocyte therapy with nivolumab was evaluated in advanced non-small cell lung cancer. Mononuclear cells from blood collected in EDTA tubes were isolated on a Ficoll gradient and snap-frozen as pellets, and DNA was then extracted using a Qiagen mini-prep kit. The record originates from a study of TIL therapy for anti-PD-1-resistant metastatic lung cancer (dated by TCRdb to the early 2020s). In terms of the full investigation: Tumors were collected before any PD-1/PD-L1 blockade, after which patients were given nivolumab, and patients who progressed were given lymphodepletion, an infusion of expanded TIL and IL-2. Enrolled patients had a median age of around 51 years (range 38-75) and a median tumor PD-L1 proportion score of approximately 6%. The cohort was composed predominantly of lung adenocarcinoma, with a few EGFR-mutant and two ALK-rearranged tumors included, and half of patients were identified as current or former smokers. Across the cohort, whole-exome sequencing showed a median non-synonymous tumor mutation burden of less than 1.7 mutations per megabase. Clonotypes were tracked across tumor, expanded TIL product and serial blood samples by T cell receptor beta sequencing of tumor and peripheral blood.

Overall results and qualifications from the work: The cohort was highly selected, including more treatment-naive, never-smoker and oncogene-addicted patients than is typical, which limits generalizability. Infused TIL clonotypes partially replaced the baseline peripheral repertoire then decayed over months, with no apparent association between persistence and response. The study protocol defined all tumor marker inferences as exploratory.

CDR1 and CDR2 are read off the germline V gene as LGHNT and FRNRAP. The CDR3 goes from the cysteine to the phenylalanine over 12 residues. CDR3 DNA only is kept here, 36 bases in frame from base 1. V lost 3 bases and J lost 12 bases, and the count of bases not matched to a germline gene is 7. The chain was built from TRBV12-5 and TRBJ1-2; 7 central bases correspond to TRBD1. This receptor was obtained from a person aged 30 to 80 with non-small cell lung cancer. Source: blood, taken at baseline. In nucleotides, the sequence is TGTGCTAGTGGTTTCGCAACAGGGGATAACACCTTC. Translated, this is CASGFATGDNTF.